A single sample gave rise to the 8 T cell receptor beta chains below, sequenced in a study of T-cell reconstitution after alpha-beta-depleted transplantation in children. The TCRbeta library was prepared with unique molecular identifiers. MiXCR, applied by TCRdb to the PCR reads, yields one record per CDR3 protein. The sample holds about 980,000 distinct CDR3 sequences, roughly 29% seen once. The input for sequencing was PBMCs, mostly from graft donor cells, taken 360 days after TCRalphabeta/CD19-depleted stem cell transplant. The source of these receptors is a boy younger than two who had a stem cell transplant for SCID, so the T cells may come from the graft donor.

This clonotype has more than one count but fewer than ten. The J gene is TRBJ2-3, the V gene TRBV12-3 or TRBV12-4, with D maybe TRBD1 (5 bases). Trimming took off 7 bases at V and 0 bases at J, with 11 bases between the two ends. The CDR3 length is 14 residues. The CDR3 DNA is TGTGCCAGCACCAACAGGATCAGCACAGATACGCAGTATTTT. Its translation is CASTNRISTDTQYF.

The DNA of the CDR3 is TGTGCCAGCAGCTTAGAGGTCGGAAGCCGACGGGCTAACTATGGCTACACCTTC. Translated: CASSLEVGSRRANYGYTF. This chain joins TRBV11-2 and TRBJ1-2, with D hard to call. This CDR3 comprises 18 residues. Per germline, CDR1 SGHAT and CDR2 FQNNGV. The germline V and J ends were trimmed by 0 bases and 0 bases, with 17 bases remaining between them.

This chain uses TRBV21-1 with TRBJ2-2; the table names TRBD1, a call not compared with the DNA. TRBV21-1 counts as a pseudogene. The CDR3 runs 19 residues. The CDR3 DNA reads as TGTGCCAGCAGCAAAGTCGACATCGACCCCTTCGTAATTGGCGGGGAGCTGTTTTTT. The encoded protein is CASSKVDIDPFVIGGELFF.

This clonotype was seen repeatedly, ten times or more. The CDR3 DNA reads as TGCAGCGTTGAAGCGCCGGACCGATACAATGAGCAGTTCTTC. Translating gives CSVEAPDRYNEQFF. The chain links TRBV29-1 to TRBJ2-1; D is undetermined. V gave up 1 base and J gave up 4 bases, with 11 bases separating them. This CDR3 region has 14 residues. Germline V gives CDR1 SQVTM, CDR2 ANQGSEA.

This chain uses TRBV4-1 with TRBJ2-6; 8 bases are shared with TRBD1. Losses at the gene ends were 0 bases for V and 6 bases for J; bases not matched to a gene: 4. Germline V gene lookup returns CDR1 MGHRA and CDR2 YSYEKL. The CDR3 has 16 residues. CDR3 sequence (DNA): TGCGCCAGCAGCCAAGAAGGACAGGGCAAGGCCAACGTCCTGACTTTC. This translates into CASSQEGQGKANVLTF.

The genes are TRBV20-1 and TRBJ2-5; D gene ambiguous. The CDR3 contains 12 residues. From germline, CDR1 is DFQATT and CDR2 SNEGSKA (reference sequence). Trimming removed 3 bases at V and 1 base at J, with 6 bases between. The CDR3 loop reads CSASSPQETQYF. The CDR3 DNA is TGCAGTGCTAGCTCCCCCCAAGAGACCCAGTACTTC.

This clonotype was observed many times. The CDR3 protein is CSARRTGDAEQFF. CDR3 sequence (DNA): TGCAGTGCTAGGAGAACAGGGGATGCTGAGCAGTTCTTC. V gene TRBV20-1 combines with J gene TRBJ2-1; 7 nucleotides align to TRBD1. With V trimmed by 3 bases and J by 9 bases, 8 bases remained unmatched. Per germline, CDR1 DFQATT and CDR2 SNEGSKA (reference sequence). The CDR3 contains 13 residues.

This clonotype was counted only a few times. The V gene is TRBV7-6, the J gene TRBJ1-1; D remains unclear. Germline lookup yields CDR1 SGHVS and CDR2 FNYEAQ. The CDR3 is 16 residues long. Trimming took off 1 base at V and 3 bases at J, with 15 bases between the two ends. CDR3: CASSLVPLKGHTEAFF. CDR3 in DNA: TGTGCCAGCAGCTTAGTGCCCCTAAAAGGGCACACTGAAGCTTTCTTT.